This T cell receptor (beta chain) was observed in a study of blood T cell repertoires in COVID-19 (dated by TCRdb to 2020 to 2021). About the investigation overall: The collaborator samples originated in the United States, Italy and Spain and spanned the acute and convalescent phases of COVID-19. A de-identified subject ID, COVID-19 status, age in years and sex were almost always included in the sample metadata. Samples were obtained from the ongoing ImmuneRACE study (first 160 participants) and from some 1,300 subjects provided by 6 global collaborators. The material from the prospective study consisted of cDNA or gDNA derived from T cells, B-cell-depleted T cells, or PBMCs. Subjects who had been exposed to COVID-19, were actively infected with it, or had recovered from it provided the deeply sampled blood TCRbeta repertoires that made up the dataset. The repertoires were made available in a free public database intended to serve as a resource for research on the immune response to SARS-CoV-2. Where available, HLA class I and class II types were taken from metadata supplied by the sample provider and were not determined by assay-based typing.

The collaborating institutions used their own protocols to collect whole blood in K2EDTA tubes. For TCRbeta analysis, collaborators shipped samples as frozen whole blood, isolated PBMCs, or DNA extracted from either of those sample types. In the case of this clone: The target of this receptor is not known. Base-call qualities are not available, and no considerably larger clone is one nucleotide away.

TCRbeta CDR3 regions were amplified from genomic DNA using the immunoSEQ Assay, a bias-controlled multiplex PCR. As for how the authors treated the data: Within the assay, amplification of reference gene primers was used to estimate how many nucleated cells each sample contained. To quantify the absolute abundance of each unique TCRbeta CDR3 rearrangement, sequence reads were collapsed and filtered. Productive Simpson clonality was computed per sample as the square root of Simpson's diversity index over productive rearrangements. TCRdb retrieved this table from immuneACCESS and kept in-frame rearrangements only. Not all clones are present; in checked studies, unresolved V genes account for under half, and no reason is known for the remainder. From that table come the V and J calls and clone size; the DNA was used to work out D and trimming. The sample records approximately 97,000 clones, 81% of which are singletons. The top ten hold approximately 4.5% of the sample.

The CDR3 sequence holds 16 residues, the cysteine and phenylalanine included. Only CDR3 DNA remains: 48 bases, in frame from the first base. The V and J ends are trimmed by 5 bases and 5 bases, leaving 19 bases between them. The germline V gene supplies CDR1 MNHEY and CDR2 SVGEGT. Beyond this particular receptor, the publication reports: The amount of clinical and demographic metadata varied by source and participant and was provided uncurated.

The rearrangement joined TRBV6-2 or TRBV6-3 to TRBJ1-5; possibly the D gene is TRBD1, per 6 matching bases. The origin of this receptor is a man in his 60s with acute or convalescent COVID-19. Material for sequencing was peripheral blood. The DNA sequence is given as TGTGCCAGCAGTGACCGAACTCAGGGGAAGGATCAGCCCCAGCATTTT. This gives the protein CASSDRTQGKDQPQHF.